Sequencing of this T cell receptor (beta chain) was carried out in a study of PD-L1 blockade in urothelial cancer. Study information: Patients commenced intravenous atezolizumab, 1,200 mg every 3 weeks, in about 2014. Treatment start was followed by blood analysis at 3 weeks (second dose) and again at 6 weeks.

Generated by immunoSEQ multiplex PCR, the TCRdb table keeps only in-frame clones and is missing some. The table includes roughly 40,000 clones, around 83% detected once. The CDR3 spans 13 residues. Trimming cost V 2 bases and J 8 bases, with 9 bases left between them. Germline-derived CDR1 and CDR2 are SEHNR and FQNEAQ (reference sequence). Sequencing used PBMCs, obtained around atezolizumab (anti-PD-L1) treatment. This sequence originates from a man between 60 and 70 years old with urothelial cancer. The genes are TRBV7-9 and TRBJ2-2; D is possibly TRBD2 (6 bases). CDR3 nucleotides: TGTGCCAGCAGCTTACCCGGGGGTGGGGAGCTGTTTTTT. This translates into CASSLPGGGELFF.